This T cell receptor (beta chain) was profiled in a study of T cell repertoires in cytomegalovirus infection (dated by TCRdb to about 2019). For the study in its entirety: The peptide stimulations were aimed at well-studied HLA-B-restricted epitopes as well as recently identified HLA-C-restricted CMV epitopes, whose presentation resists viral immunomodulation. Donor HLA type was relevant to the analysis, because carriage of CMV infection together with the matching HLA type was indicated by public TCR beta signatures.

The paper's findings and limits, for the study overall: The ex vivo response was dominated by HLA-C-restricted CMV-specific TCR beta clonotypes, which also provided the single most frequent clonotype in two of eight donors. In both this cohort and an independent cohort of some 370 donors, the cumulative frequency of public TCR beta family members distinguished carriers of CMV infection plus the relevant HLA type.

This clonotype has just a few counts. Its specific antigen is unknown. No base qualities exist here, and no much larger clone lies one base off it. TCRdb records Illumina HiSeq 1500 as the sequencer. TCRdb redid the processing of the public reads, applying fastp at Q25 and MiXCR, and retained in-frame beta chains. Each CDR3 protein appears once, grouped with its most common genes and DNA. Recorded for this sample are some 800,000 distinct CDR3 sequences; under 35% of them occurred a single time. Less than 15% of the sample is in the top ten clones. What this sample's treatment or condition label stands for: in vitro stimulation with specific CMV peptide epitopes to enrich CMV-specific T cells. Taken from the germline V gene, the CDR1 and CDR2 loops are MNHEY and SVGAGI. Trimming takes 2 bases off V and 7 bases off J; junction bases not matched to a gene: 7. The CDR3 holds 15 amino acids from the cysteine to the phenylalanine. The kept DNA is CDR3 alone, 45 bases in frame from the first base.

The rearrangement combines TRBV6-5 with TRBJ1-5; TRBD1 lines up with 8 middle nucleotides. This receptor was obtained from a human donor in good health (CMV status not recorded). Some clones in this sample may be carry-over from other donors' samples. The input for sequencing was cultured CD8+ T cells from PBMCs, taken from culture after CMV antigen stimulation. The nucleotides read TGTGCCAGCAGTTACCACGACAGGGGACGGCAGCCCCAGCATTTT. It encodes CASSYHDRGRQPQHF.